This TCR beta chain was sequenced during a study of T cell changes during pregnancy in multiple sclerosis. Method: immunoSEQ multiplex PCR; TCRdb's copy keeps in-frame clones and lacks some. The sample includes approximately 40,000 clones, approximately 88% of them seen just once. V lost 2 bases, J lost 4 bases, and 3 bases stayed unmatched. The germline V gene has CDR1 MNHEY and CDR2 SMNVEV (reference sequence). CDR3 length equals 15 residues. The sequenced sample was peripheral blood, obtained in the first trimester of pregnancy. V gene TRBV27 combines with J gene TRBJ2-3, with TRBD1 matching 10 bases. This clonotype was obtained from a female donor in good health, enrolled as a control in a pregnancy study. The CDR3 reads CASSLRDRGADTQYF. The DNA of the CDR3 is TGTGCCAGCAGTTTACGGGACAGGGGTGCAGATACGCAGTATTTT.